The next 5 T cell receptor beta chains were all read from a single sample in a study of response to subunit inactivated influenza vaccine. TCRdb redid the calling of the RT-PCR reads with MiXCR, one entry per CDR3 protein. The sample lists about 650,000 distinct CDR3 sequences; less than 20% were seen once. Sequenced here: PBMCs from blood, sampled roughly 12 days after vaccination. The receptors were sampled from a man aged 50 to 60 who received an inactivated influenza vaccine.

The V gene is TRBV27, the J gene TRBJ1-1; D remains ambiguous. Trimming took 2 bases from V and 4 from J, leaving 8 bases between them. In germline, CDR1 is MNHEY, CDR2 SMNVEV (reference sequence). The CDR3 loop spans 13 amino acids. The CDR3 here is CASSLVASTEAFF. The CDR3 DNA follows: TGTGCCAGCAGTTTAGTGGCGTCCACTGAAGCTTTCTTT.

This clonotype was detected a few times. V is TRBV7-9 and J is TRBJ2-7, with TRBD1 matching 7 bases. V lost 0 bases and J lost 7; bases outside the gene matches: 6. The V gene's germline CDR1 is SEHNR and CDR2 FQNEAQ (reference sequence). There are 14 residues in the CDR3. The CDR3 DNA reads TGTGCCAGCAGCTTAGCCGGGACAGAAAGGGAGCAGTACTTC. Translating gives CASSLAGTEREQYF.

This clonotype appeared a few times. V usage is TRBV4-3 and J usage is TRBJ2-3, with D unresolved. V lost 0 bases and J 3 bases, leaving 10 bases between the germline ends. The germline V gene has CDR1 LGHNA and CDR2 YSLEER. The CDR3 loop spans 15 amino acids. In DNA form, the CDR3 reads TGCGCCAGCAGCCAAGACTGGATTAGTACAGATACGCAGTATTTT. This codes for CASSQDWISTDTQYF.

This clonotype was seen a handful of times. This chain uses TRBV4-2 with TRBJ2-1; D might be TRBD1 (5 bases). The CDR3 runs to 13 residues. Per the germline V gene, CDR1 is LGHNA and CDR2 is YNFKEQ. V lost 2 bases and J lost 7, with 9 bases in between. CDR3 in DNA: TGTGCCAGCAGCCAAAACAAGGGGAATGAGCAGTTCTTC. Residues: CASSQNKGNEQFF.

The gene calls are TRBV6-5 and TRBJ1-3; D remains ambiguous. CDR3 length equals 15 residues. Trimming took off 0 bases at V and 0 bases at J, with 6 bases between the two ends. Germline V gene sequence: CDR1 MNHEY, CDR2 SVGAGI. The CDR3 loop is CASSYSLSSGNTIYF. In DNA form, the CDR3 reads TGTGCCAGCAGTTACTCGTTAAGCTCTGGAAACACCATATATTTT.